These 17 T cell receptor beta chains came from one sample sequenced in a study of cytomegalovirus exposure and HLA in healthy donors. Some clones are missing from TCRdb's copy, which holds only in-frame ones; the method was immunoSEQ multiplex PCR. The repertoire has roughly 250,000 clones, around 85% of them found once; the top ten carry 1.2%. Sequences were obtained from PBMCs. The receptors were sampled from a woman in her twenties or thirties in good health and CMV-seropositive.

This chain connects TRBV2 to TRBJ1-5; 7 bases are shared with TRBD1. J lost 3 bases, V lost 6 bases, and 2 bases had no gene match. Germline CDR1 is SNHLY and CDR2 is FYNNEI. The CDR3 length is 13 residues. The CDR3 loop is CASSTGVNQPQHF. CDR3 in DNA: TGTGCCAGCAGCACAGGGGTCAATCAGCCCCAGCATTTT.

CDR3 in amino acids: CAWWDRFANTGELFF. CDR3 in DNA: TGTGCCTGGTGGGACAGGTTTGCGAACACCGGGGAGCTGTTTTTT. This sequence joins TRBV30 and TRBJ2-2; 8 bases align to TRBD1. The CDR3 runs to 15 residues. The germline gives CDR1 GTSNPN, CDR2 SVGIG (reference sequence). After removal of 5 bases from V and 0 bases from J, the junction contained 5 bases not matched to a gene.

This rearrangement joins TRBV18 to TRBJ2-3; no clear D. Germline V gene data show CDR1 as KGHSH and CDR2 as LQKENI. This CDR3 has 15 amino acids. V lost 3 bases and J 1 base, leaving 11 bases between the germline ends. Here the CDR3 reads CASSPYGLGTDTQYF. CDR3 nucleotides: TGTGCCAGCTCACCTTATGGTTTAGGCACAGATACGCAGTATTTT.

The chain recombines TRBV7-9 with TRBJ2-3; TRBD2 matches 8 bases. Germline V lookup: CDR1 SEHNR, CDR2 FQNEAQ (reference sequence). V was pared by 1 base and J by 2 bases, with 8 bases of the junction left unmatched. The CDR3 runs to 17 residues. The CDR3 loop is CASSLDIAGPPTDTQYF. The CDR3 nucleotides read TGTGCCAGCAGCTTAGATATAGCGGGACCCCCCACAGATACGCAGTATTTT.

This rearrangement joins TRBV19 to TRBJ1-2; TRBD1 might be the D (5 bases). This CDR3 region has 14 residues. V shed 0 bases and J shed 4 bases, with 9 bases lying between them. Germline V lookup: CDR1 LNHDA, CDR2 SQIVND (reference sequence). CDR3 in DNA: TGTGCCAGTAGTATAGAGGAGGGACCCTATGGCTACACCTTC. Amino acids: CASSIEEGPYGYTF.

This sequence joins TRBV11-3 and TRBJ2-1; TRBD2 is a possible D gene (5 bases). Trimming shortened V by 4 bases and J by 1 base, and 11 bases separated the two germline ends. CDR1 is SGHNT, CDR2 YENEEA, per germline. The CDR3 covers 15 residues. The CDR3 DNA sequence: TGTGCCAGCAGCTCGGGATCCGGTTCCTACAATGAGCAGTTCTTC. This gives the protein CASSSGSGSYNEQFF.

The V gene is TRBV19, the J gene TRBJ2-7; no reliable D call. Germline V gene data show CDR1 as LNHDA and CDR2 as SQIVND (reference sequence). The V and J ends lost 3 bases and 2 bases respectively, with 11 bases between them. CDR3 length: 14 residues. The CDR3 protein is CASSIRGPTYEQYF. The CDR3 bases are TGTGCCAGTAGTATCCGAGGTCCCACCTACGAGCAGTACTTC.

A single count supports this clone. This chain links TRBV30 with TRBJ2-5, with 14 bases fitting TRBD2. The CDR3 is 15 residues long. Losses at the gene ends were 4 bases for V and 5 bases for J; bases not matched to a gene: 6. In germline, CDR1 is GTSNPN, CDR2 SVGIG (reference sequence). This CDR3 reads CAWTRGTSGSETQYF. The DNA for the CDR3 is TGTGCCTGGACCCGGGGGACTAGCGGGAGTGAGACCCAGTACTTC.

This chain joins TRBV5-1 and TRBJ2-1; 15 bases match TRBD2. The CDR3 spans 18 residues. Germline V lookup: CDR1 SGHRS, CDR2 YFSETQ. V shed 4 bases and J 2 bases; nucleotides not matched to a gene: 7. The CDR3 DNA sequence: TGCGCCAGCAGCCGACAGGGACTAGCGGGAGGAACCTACAATGAGCAGTTCTTC. This codes for CASSRQGLAGGTYNEQFF.

The chain joins TRBV5-1 to TRBJ2-3, with 7 bases lining up with TRBD2. Per germline, CDR1 SGHRS and CDR2 YFSETQ. The CDR3 runs 12 residues. V shed 5 bases and J 6 bases; nucleotides not matched to a gene: 3. The CDR3 bases are TGCGCCAGCAGTCAGGGAGGGGATACGCAGTATTTT. Translated: CASSQGGDTQYF.

The gene calls are TRBV27 and TRBJ2-1; 11 positions match TRBD2. In germline, CDR1 is MNHEY, CDR2 SMNVEV (reference sequence). V dropped 3 bases and J dropped 4; count of bases not matched to a gene: 5. CDR3 length: 16 amino acids. CDR3: CASSFQGLAAYNEQFF. As DNA, the CDR3 is TGTGCCAGCAGTTTTCAGGGACTAGCGGCTTACAATGAGCAGTTCTTC.

The genes are TRBV5-5 and TRBJ1-2; 10 bases are a match to TRBD1. V trimming: 2 bases; J trimming: 3 bases; junction bases outside the gene matches: 7. The CDR3 runs to 16 residues. Germline V gene data show CDR1 as SGHKS and CDR2 as YYEKEE (reference sequence). The CDR3 protein is CASSFGTGEYYYGYTF. DNA of the CDR3: TGTGCCAGCAGCTTCGGGACAGGGGAGTATTACTATGGCTACACCTTC.

The chain combines TRBV6-1 with TRBJ2-1; 7 positions match TRBD2. Per germline, CDR1 MNHNS and CDR2 SASEGT. The CDR3 consists of 15 residues. The ends lost 8 bases at V and 2 bases at J; junction bases unmatched: 9. The CDR3 here is CASRRAGVTYNEQFF. The DNA for the CDR3 is TGTGCCAGCCGGAGGGCGGGAGTCACCTACAATGAGCAGTTCTTC.

The V and J genes are TRBV2 and TRBJ1-4, with 9 nucleotides matching TRBD1. V lost 6 bases and J lost 2; bases outside the gene matches: 4. CDR1 and CDR2 from the germline V gene are SNHLY and FYNNEI. This CDR3 contains 15 residues. CDR3 nucleotides: TGTGCCAGCAGACAGGGGGCTTTGACTAATGAAAAACTGTTTTTT. It translates to CASRQGALTNEKLFF.

V and J are TRBV6-5 and TRBJ1-1; D may be TRBD1 (6 bases). V shed 10 bases and J shed 5 bases, with 17 bases lying between them. Germline CDR1 and CDR2: MNHEY and SVGAGI. The CDR3 extends over 13 amino acids. The CDR3 nucleotides are TGTGCCACCCTGGTAGGGGGAACAACTGAAGCTTTCTTT. This translates into CATLVGGTTEAFF.

V is TRBV27 and J is TRBJ2-7, with a weak D call TRBD2 (5 bases). CDR3 length: 14 residues. Germline CDR1 reads MNHEY; CDR2 reads SMNVEV (reference sequence). V lost 5 bases to trimming and J lost 4 bases, with 15 bases between them. The CDR3 reads CASSLGGSWYEQYF. The CDR3 bases are TGTGCCAGCAGTCTAGGAGGAAGTTGGTACGAGCAGTACTTC.

The chain has TRBV5-1 and TRBJ2-7; 7 bases match TRBD2. The CDR3 has 15 residues. V shed 4 bases and J 3 bases; nucleotides not matched to a gene: 10. The germline V gene has CDR1 SGHRS and CDR2 YFSETQ. CDR3 nucleotide sequence: TGCGCCAGCAGCGCAACAGCGGGGTTAAACTACGAGCAGTACTTC. Its translation: CASSATAGLNYEQYF.